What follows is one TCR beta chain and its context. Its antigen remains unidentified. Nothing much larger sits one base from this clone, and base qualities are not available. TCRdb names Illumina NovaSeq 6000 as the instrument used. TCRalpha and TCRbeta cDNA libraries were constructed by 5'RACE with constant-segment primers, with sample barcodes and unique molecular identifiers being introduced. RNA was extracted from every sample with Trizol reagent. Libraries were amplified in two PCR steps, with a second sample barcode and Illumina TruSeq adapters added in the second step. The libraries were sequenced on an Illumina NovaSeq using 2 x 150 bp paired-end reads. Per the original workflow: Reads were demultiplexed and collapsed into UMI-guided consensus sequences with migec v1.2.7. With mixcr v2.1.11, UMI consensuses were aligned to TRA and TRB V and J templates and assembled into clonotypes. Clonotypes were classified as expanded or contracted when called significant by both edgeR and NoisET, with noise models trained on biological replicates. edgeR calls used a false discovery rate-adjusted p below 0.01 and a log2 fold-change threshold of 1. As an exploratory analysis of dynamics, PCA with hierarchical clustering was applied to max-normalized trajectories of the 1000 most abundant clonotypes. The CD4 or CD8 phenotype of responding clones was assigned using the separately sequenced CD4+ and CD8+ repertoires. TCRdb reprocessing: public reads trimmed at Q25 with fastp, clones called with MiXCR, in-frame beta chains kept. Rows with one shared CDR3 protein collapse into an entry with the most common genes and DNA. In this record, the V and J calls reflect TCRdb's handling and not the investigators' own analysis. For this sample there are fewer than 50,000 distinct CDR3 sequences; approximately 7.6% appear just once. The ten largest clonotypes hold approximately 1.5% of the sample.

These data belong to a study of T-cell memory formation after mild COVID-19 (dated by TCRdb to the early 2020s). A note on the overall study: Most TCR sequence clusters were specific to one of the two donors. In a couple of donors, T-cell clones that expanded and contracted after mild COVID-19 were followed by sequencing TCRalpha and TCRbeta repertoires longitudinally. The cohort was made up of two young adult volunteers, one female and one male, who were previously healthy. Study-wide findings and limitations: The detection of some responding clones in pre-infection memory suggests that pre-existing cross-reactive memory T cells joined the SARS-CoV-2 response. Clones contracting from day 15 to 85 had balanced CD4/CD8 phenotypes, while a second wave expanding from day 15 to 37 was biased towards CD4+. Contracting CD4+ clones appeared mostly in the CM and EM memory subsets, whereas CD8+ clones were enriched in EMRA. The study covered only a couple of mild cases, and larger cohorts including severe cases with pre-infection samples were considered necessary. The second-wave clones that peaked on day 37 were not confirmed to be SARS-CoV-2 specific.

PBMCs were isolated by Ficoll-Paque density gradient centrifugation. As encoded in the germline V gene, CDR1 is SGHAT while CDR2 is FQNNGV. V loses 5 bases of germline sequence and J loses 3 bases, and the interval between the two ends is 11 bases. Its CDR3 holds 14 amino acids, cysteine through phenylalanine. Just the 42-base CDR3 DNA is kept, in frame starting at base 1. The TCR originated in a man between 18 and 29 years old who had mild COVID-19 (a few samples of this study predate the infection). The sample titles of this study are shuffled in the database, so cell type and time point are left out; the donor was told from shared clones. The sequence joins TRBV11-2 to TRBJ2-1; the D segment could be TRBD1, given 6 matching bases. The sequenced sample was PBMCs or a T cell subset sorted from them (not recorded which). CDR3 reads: CASSLGTLYNEQFF. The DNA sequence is TGTGCCAGCAGCCTTGGGACACTCTACAATGAGCAGTTCTTC.